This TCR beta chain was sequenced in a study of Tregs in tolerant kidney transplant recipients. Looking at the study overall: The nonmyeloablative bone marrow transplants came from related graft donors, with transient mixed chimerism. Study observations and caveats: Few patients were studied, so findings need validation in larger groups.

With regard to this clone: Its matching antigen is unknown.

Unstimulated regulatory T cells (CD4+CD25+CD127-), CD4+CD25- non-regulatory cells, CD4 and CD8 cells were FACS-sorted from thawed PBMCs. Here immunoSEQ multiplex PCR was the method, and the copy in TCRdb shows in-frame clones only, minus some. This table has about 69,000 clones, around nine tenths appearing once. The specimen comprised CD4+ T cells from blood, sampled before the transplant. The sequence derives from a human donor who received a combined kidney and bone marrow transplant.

CDR3 DNA sequence: TGTGCCAGCAGTTACAGGGGGGCGAGGGAGCAGTACTTC. It specifies CASSYRGAREQYF. The chain uses TRBV5-6 and TRBJ2-7; 8 positions agree with TRBD1. This CDR3 comprises 13 residues. J gave up 7 bases and V 5 bases, and 8 bases lay outside the gene matches. CDR1 is SGHDT, CDR2 YYEEEE, per germline.